These T cell receptor beta chains were read from a single sample in a study of cytomegalovirus exposure and HLA in healthy donors. Using immunoSEQ multiplex PCR, the repertoire was profiled, and TCRdb retains in-frame clones only, with some absent. This repertoire shows about 180,000 clones, 65% to 85% found once; its top ten account for around 1.4%. Material for sequencing was PBMCs. The receptors derive from a girl under 18 in good health and CMV-seropositive. Both conserved end residues are part of each CDR3.

j_call v_call cdr3_aa
TRBJ1-4 TRBV19 CASSPRANEKLFF
TRBJ1-5 TRBV25-1 CASSGASGGSNQPQHF
TRBJ2-2 TRBV11-2 CASSLSVKGLSNTGELFF
TRBJ2-5 TRBV15 CATSAGQGPETQYF
TRBJ2-1 TRBV6-4 CASSLTSGRYNEQFF
TRBJ2-1 TRBV28 CASNIDRANEQFF
TRBJ1-1 TRBV7-9 CSSSSGTVEAFF
TRBJ2-7 TRBV30 CAWSEGAPAYEQYF
TRBJ2-1 TRBV6-5 CASSYGTSGFNEQFF
TRBJ2-5 TRBV4-1 CASSQVLTSGKQETQYF
TRBJ2-3 TRBV2 CAGTSGSTDTQYF
TRBJ2-5 TRBV7-3 CASSFGRESETQYF
TRBJ2-7 TRBV6-5 CASARTDSGNDEQYF
TRBJ2-1 TRBV4-3 CASSQDGGVGRRTYYNEQFF
TRBJ2-3 TRBV2 CASSVYGSTGTDTQYF
TRBJ1-4 TRBV19 CASSTTDRGLSNEKLFF
TRBJ2-1 TRBV2 CASSDLGGAYNEQFF
TRBJ2-2 TRBV7-9 CASSLERMNTGELFF
TRBJ1-2 TRBV30 CAWSRGYYGYTF
TRBJ1-2 TRBV7-9 CASSQQRTGYGYTF
TRBJ2-7 TRBV6-5 CASSYVTGRDSYEQYF
TRBJ2-1 TRBV19 CASSQTSGGLNEQFF